The clone carrying this T cell receptor (beta chain) rates as medium-sized (0.01 to 0.1%). Original methodology: Amplification of reference gene primers provided the estimated nucleated cell counts. Assay: immunoSEQ multiplex PCR; the TCRdb copy retains only in-frame clones and omits some. That table supplies the V and J calls and clone size; D and trimming were determined from the DNA. The table lists about 210,000 clones, about 78% of them singletons. These data are taken from a study of blood T cell repertoires in COVID-19. Whole-study context: From the United States, Italy and Spain came samples of acute and convalescent COVID-19. In each case, the material was cDNA or gDNA derived from T cells, B-cell-depleted T cells, or PBMCs.

CDR1 is MNHNS, CDR2 SASEGT, per germline. Trimming took 3 bases from V and 4 from J, leaving 15 bases between them. The CDR3 runs 15 residues. The J gene is TRBJ2-5, the V gene TRBV6-1; maybe TRBD2 (6 bases). Sequencing was performed on peripheral blood. This TCR was sampled from a woman aged 70 to 79 with acute or convalescent COVID-19. This CDR3 reads CASSDPGGTGETQYF. The DNA of the CDR3 is TGTGCCAGCAGTGATCCCGGAGGGACTGGAGAGACCCAGTACTTC.